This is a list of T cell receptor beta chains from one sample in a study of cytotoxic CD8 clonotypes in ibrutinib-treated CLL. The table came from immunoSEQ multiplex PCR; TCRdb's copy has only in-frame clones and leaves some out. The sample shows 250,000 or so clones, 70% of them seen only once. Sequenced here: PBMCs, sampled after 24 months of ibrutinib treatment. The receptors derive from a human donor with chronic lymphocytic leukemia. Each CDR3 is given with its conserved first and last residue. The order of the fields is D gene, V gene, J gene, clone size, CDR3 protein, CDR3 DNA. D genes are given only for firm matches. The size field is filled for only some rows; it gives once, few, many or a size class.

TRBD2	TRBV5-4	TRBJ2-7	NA	CASSLAGTSGPYEQYF	TGTGCCAGCAGCTTGGCCGGGACTAGCGGACCCTACGAGCAGTACTTC
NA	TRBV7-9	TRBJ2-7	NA	CASSPPNPRDGAYEQYF	TGTGCCAGCAGCCCCCCCAACCCCCGGGACGGAGCCTACGAGCAGTACTTC
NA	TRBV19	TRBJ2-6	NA	CASLLGNFGANVLTF	TGTGCCAGCCTTCTAGGGAATTTTGGGGCCAACGTCCTGACTTTC
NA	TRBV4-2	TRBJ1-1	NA	CASSQERMNTEAFF	TGTGCCAGCAGCCAAGAACGGATGAACACTGAAGCTTTCTTT
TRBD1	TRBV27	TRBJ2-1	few	CASSPTGYSYNEQFF	TGTGCCAGCAGTCCGACAGGGTATTCCTACAATGAGCAGTTCTTC
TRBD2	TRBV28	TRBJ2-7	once	CASSFLGTSGSSYEQYF	TGTGCCAGCAGTTTCCTAGGGACTAGCGGGAGCTCCTACGAGCAGTACTTC
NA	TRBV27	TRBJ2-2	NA	CASSLYRTGELFF	TGTGCCAGCAGTTTATATCGCACCGGGGAGCTGTTTTTT
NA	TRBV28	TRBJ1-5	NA	CASWARVGNQPQHF	TGTGCCAGCTGGGCCAGGGTTGGCAATCAGCCCCAGCATTTT
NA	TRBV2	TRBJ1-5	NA	CASRGREDQPQHF	TGTGCCAGTAGGGGGAGGGAAGACCAGCCACAGCATTTT
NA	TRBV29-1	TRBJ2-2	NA	CSVPRTPPDNTGELFF	TGCAGCGTTCCCCGGACACCCCCGGACAACACCGGGGAGCTGTTTTTT
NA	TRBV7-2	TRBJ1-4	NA	CASSLVGGDNEKLFF	TGTGCCAGCAGCTTAGTTGGAGGGGATAATGAAAAACTGTTTTTT
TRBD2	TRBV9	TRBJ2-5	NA	CASSVPRGGARETQYF	TGTGCCAGCAGCGTCCCCCGGGGGGGGGCGCGTGAGACCCAGTACTTC
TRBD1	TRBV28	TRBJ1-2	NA	CASSWYPGQSNYGYTF	TGTGCCAGCAGTTGGTATCCGGGACAGAGTAACTATGGCTACACCTTC
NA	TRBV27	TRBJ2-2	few	CASSLYMGTGELFF	TGTGCCAGCAGTTTATATATGGGGACCGGGGAGCTGTTTTTT
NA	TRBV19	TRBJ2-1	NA	CASMGTGTLFYNEQFF	TGTGCCAGTATGGGAACCGGGACTCTATTCTACAATGAGCAGTTCTTC
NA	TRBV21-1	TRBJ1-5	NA	CASSKFPGREENQPQHF	TGTGCCAGCAGCAAATTCCCCGGCAGGGAGGAAAATCAGCCCCAGCATTTT
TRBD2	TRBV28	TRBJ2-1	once	CASSTMGGTSGRVLNEQFF	TGTGCCAGCAGTACTATGGGGGGGACTAGCGGGAGGGTCCTCAATGAGCAGTTCTTC
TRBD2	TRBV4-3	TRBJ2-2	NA	CASSQDTPGGKGGELFF	TGCGCCAGCAGCCAAGATACACCGGGAGGAAAGGGCGGGGAGCTGTTTTTT
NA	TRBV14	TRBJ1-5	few	CASSQAIDQPQHF	TGTGCCAGCAGCCAAGCCATAGATCAGCCCCAGCATTTT
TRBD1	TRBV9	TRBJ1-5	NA	CASSPDRGGNQPQHF	TGTGCCAGCAGCCCCGACAGGGGAGGCAATCAGCCCCAGCATTTT
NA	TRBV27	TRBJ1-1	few	CASARGGTEAFF	TGTGCCAGCGCCCGTGGGGGCACTGAAGCTTTCTTT
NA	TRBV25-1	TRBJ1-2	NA	CASSEYTGGGFGYGYTF	TGTGCCAGCAGTGAATATACTGGGGGGGGCTTCGGCTATGGCTACACCTTC